The 22 T cell receptor beta chains below were found in one sample sequenced in a study of T cells in localized non-small cell lung cancer. The method was immunoSEQ multiplex PCR; TCRdb's version includes in-frame clones alone and lacks a portion of them. The repertoire holds about 59,000 clones, approximately 89% seen once, with 15% to 20% in the top ten. Sequencing was performed on peripheral blood, taken before any cancer treatment. Receptors originate from a man aged 35 to 70 with stage I lung adenocarcinoma.

The chain joins TRBV19 to TRBJ2-7, with D maybe TRBD1 (6 bases). In germline, CDR1 is LNHDA, CDR2 SQIVND (reference sequence). There are 13 residues in the CDR3. Between the trimmed V and J ends, which lost 5 bases and 10 bases, there was a span of 18 bases. CDR3 loop: CASSSTIGTNQYF. The DNA of the CDR3 is TGTGCCAGTAGTTCAACCATCGGGACAAACCAGTACTTC.

V and J are TRBV7-2 and TRBJ2-2; 12 positions agree with TRBD2. Germline CDR1 SGHTA, CDR2 FQGNSA. J was trimmed by 6 bases and V by 2 bases; bases with no gene match: 10. The CDR3 spans 18 residues. The CDR3 sequence: CASSLSASGRGWAGELFF. Written as DNA, the CDR3 is TGTGCCAGCAGCTTATCGGCTAGCGGGAGGGGATGGGCCGGGGAGCTGTTTTTT.

The chain joins TRBV7-3 to TRBJ2-7; the match to TRBD1 covers 11 bases. J gave up 3 bases and V 3 bases, and 4 bases lay outside the gene matches. Germline CDR1 SGHTA, CDR2 FQGTGA. The CDR3 is 15 amino acids. The CDR3 spells CASSLSGTGGYEQYF. Here the CDR3 DNA reads TGTGCCAGCAGCTTGTCCGGGACAGGGGGCTACGAGCAGTACTTC.

The V gene is TRBV6-1, the J gene TRBJ2-7; D gene unclear. CDR3 length: 11 residues. Between the trimmed V and J ends, which lost 8 bases and 5 bases, there was a span of 10 bases. Germline V gives CDR1 MNHNS, CDR2 SASEGT. The CDR3 sequence: CASSSYDEQYF. The DNA for the CDR3 is TGTGCCAGCTCATCCTACGACGAGCAGTACTTC.

The V call is TRBV2, the J call TRBJ1-2; D not certain. The CDR3 loop spans 14 amino acids. Per the germline V gene, CDR1 is SNHLY and CDR2 is FYNNEI. With 7 bases removed from V and 1 base from J, the gap between germline ends came to 13 bases. This CDR3 reads CASTPRRINYGYTF. The DNA of the CDR3 is TGTGCCAGCACACCCCGAAGAATTAACTATGGCTACACCTTC.

The CDR3 DNA reads as TGTGCTAGTGGTTTGTGGGGACTAAAGGTTTATAGCAATCAGCCCCAGCATTTT. Protein product: CASGLWGLKVYSNQPQHF. The gene calls are TRBV12-5 and TRBJ1-5; a weak D match, TRBD1 (5 bases). Germline-derived CDR1 and CDR2 are LGHNT and FRNRAP. V was clipped by 2 bases and J by 0 bases, with 17 bases between them. CDR3 size: 18 residues.

The chain joins TRBV28 to TRBJ2-1; 8 bases fit TRBD1. This CDR3 is built from 16 residues. Germline CDR1 is MDHEN and CDR2 is SYDVKM. Trimming took 6 bases from V and 5 from J; bases not matched to a gene: 12. Here the CDR3 DNA reads TGTGCCAGCAGCCCCTACGGGACAGGAGGCCACAATGAGCAGTTCTTC. Translation: CASSPYGTGGHNEQFF.

The rearrangement joins TRBV14 to TRBJ2-3; D perhaps matches TRBD2 (6 bases). Germline V gives CDR1 SGHDN, CDR2 FVKESK. V lost 0 bases and J 0 bases, leaving 25 bases between the germline ends. The CDR3 sequence is 21 residues long. The CDR3 nucleotides are TGTGCCAGCAGCCAAGAGCCCCGGGGGTCGAGAACTACTCCGAGCACAGATACGCAGTATTTT. Translation: CASSQEPRGSRTTPSTDTQYF.

V gene TRBV9 combines with J gene TRBJ2-2; TRBD1 matches at 9 bases. Germline CDR1 SGDLS, CDR2 YYNGEE. The CDR3 is 17 amino acids. J gave up 3 bases and V 4 bases, and 10 bases lay outside the gene matches. The CDR3 here is CASSPSTGTGYTGELFF. CDR3 nucleotides: TGTGCCAGCAGCCCTTCAACCGGGACAGGGTACACCGGGGAGCTGTTTTTT.

The rearrangement joins TRBV5-1 to TRBJ2-2; D is possibly TRBD2 (5 bases). This CDR3 is 13 amino acids long. Trimming stripped 7 bases from V and 2 bases from J, with 9 bases between. Germline V gives CDR1 SGHRS, CDR2 YFSETQ. This CDR3 is CASQAANTGELFF. The CDR3 region has the DNA TGCGCCAGCCAAGCGGCTAACACCGGGGAGCTGTTTTTT.

J is TRBJ2-1 and V is TRBV18; 8 bases are a match to TRBD1. Germline values: CDR1 KGHSH, CDR2 LQKENI. The CDR3 spans 15 residues. V gave up 4 bases and J gave up 0 bases; unmatched junction bases: 2. DNA for the CDR3: TGTGCCAGCTCACAACAGGGGGTCTCCTACAATGAGCAGTTCTTC. Translation: CASSQQGVSYNEQFF.

This clone has a single count. The rearrangement joins TRBV9 to TRBJ2-1; D is possibly TRBD1 (6 bases). CDR1 is SGDLS, CDR2 YYNGEE, per germline. The V gene lost 2 bases and the J gene lost 5 bases, with 20 bases spanning the gap. The CDR3 is 17 amino acids. CDR3 protein: CASSVRDIRRLDNEQFF. As DNA, the CDR3 is TGTGCCAGCAGCGTCCGGGACATTCGCCGACTGGACAATGAGCAGTTCTTC.

The gene calls are TRBV19 and TRBJ2-6; D call uncertain. Germline V gene sequence: CDR1 LNHDA, CDR2 SQIVND (reference sequence). Trimming removed 8 bases from V and 1 base from J, with 12 bases in between. This CDR3 comprises 15 residues. CDR3 DNA sequence: TGTGCCAGTGCCCCGTGGGGTTCTGGGGCCAACGTCCTGACTTTC. Translating gives CASAPWGSGANVLTF.

This rearrangement joins TRBV5-1 to TRBJ1-2, with TRBD1 identical over 8 bases. Trimming cost V 2 bases and J 0 bases; bases outside gene matches: 6. This CDR3 contains 16 residues. Germline CDR1 and CDR2: SGHRS and YFSETQ. The CDR3 protein is CASSFATGEANYGYTF. The CDR3 nucleotides are TGCGCCAGCAGCTTTGCGACAGGGGAAGCTAACTATGGCTACACCTTC.

The chain is built from TRBV5-4 and TRBJ2-6; D is undetermined. The length of the CDR3 is 16 residues. V lost 1 base, J lost 3 bases, and 11 bases lay in between. Germline V gene sequence: CDR1 SGHNT, CDR2 YYREEE (reference sequence). This CDR3 reads CASSLISTDGANVLTF. The CDR3 nucleotides are TGTGCCAGCAGCTTGATTAGCACGGATGGGGCCAACGTCCTGACTTTC.

This clone was picked up one time. Here the CDR3 reads CASSGGNGNQPQHF. The CDR3 DNA is TGTGCCAGCAGTGGGGGGAACGGCAATCAGCCCCAGCATTTT. V and J are TRBV6-1 and TRBJ1-5; D is possibly TRBD1 (5 bases). From germline, CDR1 is MNHNS and CDR2 SASEGT. Trimming took 4 bases from V and 2 from J, leaving 9 bases between them. The CDR3 covers 14 residues.

The V and J genes are TRBV25-1 and TRBJ2-7; D ambiguous. V lost 4 bases and J lost 3, with 13 bases in between. The germline V gene encodes CDR1 MGHDK and CDR2 SYGVNS. The CDR3 has 14 amino acids. CDR3 nucleotides: TGTGCCAGCAGTGTCCTTCCGGACGGCTACGAGCAGTACTTC. Residues: CASSVLPDGYEQYF.

This clone was picked up one time. In DNA form, the CDR3 reads TGTGCCAGCACCGGTGATAGCAATCAGCCCCAGCATTTT. It encodes CASTGDSNQPQHF. The chain has TRBV2 and TRBJ1-5; D ambiguous. This CDR3 contains 13 residues. Germline V lookup: CDR1 SNHLY, CDR2 FYNNEI. Trimming removed 7 bases at V and 0 bases at J, with 7 bases between.

V is TRBV7-2 and J is TRBJ2-2, with 9 bases matching TRBD2. The CDR3 has 16 residues. Germline V lookup: CDR1 SGHTA, CDR2 FQGNSA. After removal of 4 bases from V and 5 bases from J, the junction contained 8 bases not matched to a gene. The CDR3 spells CASSSIPLAGTGELFF. The CDR3 DNA sequence: TGTGCCAGCAGCTCAATACCGCTAGCGGGAACCGGGGAGCTGTTTTTT.

The chain employs TRBV19 and TRBJ2-7; 11 nucleotides align to TRBD2. This CDR3 spans 16 amino acids. V was pared by 5 bases and J by 2 bases, with 8 bases of the junction left unmatched. The germline gives CDR1 LNHDA, CDR2 SQIVND (reference sequence). The CDR3 reads CASSLGGLADPYEQYF. For the CDR3, the DNA is TGTGCCAGTAGTTTAGGGGGACTAGCGGACCCCTACGAGCAGTACTTC.

The sample holds one count of this clone. The chain links TRBV19 to TRBJ1-1, with 7 positions matching TRBD1. The CDR3 is made up of 15 amino acids. Germline CDR1 is LNHDA and CDR2 is SQIVND (reference sequence). With V trimmed by 5 bases and J by 1 base, 7 bases remained unmatched. The CDR3 DNA follows: TGTGCCAGTAGTCCTCAGGGACAGTCGAACACTGAAGCTTTCTTT. Its translation is CASSPQGQSNTEAFF. The variable domain in full, with the rest retrieved from reference TRBV19 and TRBJ1-1, is DGGITQSPKYLFRKEGQNVTLSCEQNLNHDAMYWYRQDPGQGLRLIYYSQIVNDFQKGDIAEGYSVSREKKESFPLTVTSAQKNPTAFYLCASSPQGQSNTEAFFGQGTRLTVV.

This clone was found once. CDR3 DNA sequence: TGTGCCAGCTTAGGACGGTTCTCTGGAAACACCATATATTTT. It specifies CASLGRFSGNTIYF. The chain has TRBV6-5 and TRBJ1-3; unclear D gene. The germline V gene has CDR1 MNHEY and CDR2 SVGAGI. The CDR3 has 14 residues. Trimming pared 8 bases from V and 0 bases from J, leaving 11 bases between.